One sample yielded the 28 T cell receptor beta chains listed below, sequenced in a study of cytomegalovirus exposure and HLA in healthy donors. PCR employed 60 Vbeta and 13 Jbeta primers. Method: immunoSEQ multiplex PCR; TCRdb's copy keeps in-frame clones and lacks some. Across about 130,000 clones, the top ten clones capture more than 1.5% of the sample. Specimen: PBMCs. The source of these receptors is a woman aged 40-49 years in good health and CMV-seropositive.

The rearrangement uses TRBV6-5 and TRBJ1-4; D is ambiguous. The CDR3 totals 16 residues. Per the germline V gene, CDR1 is MNHEY and CDR2 is SVGAGI. V was clipped by 1 base and J by 6 bases, with 15 bases between them. CDR3 sequence reads: CASSYLSRGRDEKLFF. The DNA of the CDR3 is TGTGCCAGCAGTTACTTGTCCCGGGGTAGGGATGAAAAACTGTTTTTT.

This chain links TRBV5-4 with TRBJ2-5; 8 nucleotides align to TRBD2. CDR1 is SGHNT, CDR2 YYREEE, per germline (reference sequence). The CDR3 has 15 amino acids. V lost 0 bases, J lost 10 bases, and 11 bases stayed unmatched. CDR3 region: CASSLAGLVTGDQYF. In nucleotides, the CDR3 is TGTGCCAGCAGCTTGGCGGGACTAGTAACGGGGGACCAGTACTTC.

The chain combines TRBV27 with TRBJ2-3; possible D gene TRBD2, 6 bases. V was shortened by 7 bases and J by 6 bases, with 14 bases between the two germline ends. Germline CDR1 MNHEY, CDR2 SMNVEV (reference sequence). The CDR3 is 13 amino acids. The CDR3 reads CASTERVSDTQYF. CDR3 nucleotides: TGTGCCAGCACTGAGCGGGTCTCGGATACGCAGTATTTT.

This chain connects TRBV25-1 to TRBJ2-1; 15 bases agree with TRBD2. CDR1 is MGHDK and CDR2 is SYGVNS in the germline V gene. The CDR3 spans 14 residues. J gave up 12 bases and V 5 bases, and 5 bases lay outside the gene matches. The CDR3 DNA reads TGTGCCAGCAGTCGGACTAGCGGGAGGGTTGTGCAGTTCTTC. Its protein is CASSRTSGRVVQFF.

The CDR3 DNA reads as TGTGCCAGCAGTTACGGGCTGTCCTACGAGCAGTACTTC. This codes for CASSYGLSYEQYF. V is TRBV6-6 and J is TRBJ2-7; D is ambiguous. Between the trimmed V and J ends, which lost 2 bases and 1 base, there was a span of 6 bases. The length of the CDR3 is 13 residues. The V gene's germline CDR1 is MNHNY and CDR2 SVGAGI (reference sequence).

The V gene is TRBV28, the J gene TRBJ2-3, with 7 bases matching TRBD2. This CDR3 is built from 15 residues. Germline CDR1 MDHEN, CDR2 SYDVKM. V lost 8 bases and J lost 0; bases outside the gene matches: 8. CDR3 sequence reads: CASRGGGHSTDTQYF. The CDR3 DNA follows: TGTGCCAGCCGTGGGGGAGGGCACAGCACAGATACGCAGTATTTT.

The chain couples TRBV10-3 to TRBJ1-6; 7 positions match TRBD1. The CDR3 loop spans 13 amino acids. CDR1 and CDR2 (germline): ENHRY, SYGVKD. V lost 8 bases, J lost 5 bases, and 3 bases stayed unmatched. Written as DNA, the CDR3 is TGTGCCATCCGGGACAGCGATAATTCACCCCTCCACTTT. This codes for CAIRDSDNSPLHF.

The rearrangement joins TRBV7-3 to TRBJ2-3; TRBD1 is a possible D gene (6 bases). The CDR3 totals 14 residues. V lost 3 bases and J lost 7, with 14 bases in between. From germline, CDR1 is SGHTA and CDR2 FQGTGA. The CDR3 DNA sequence: TGTGCCAGCAGCTTGACAGGAGCTGGGTATACGCAGTATTTT. It is translated as CASSLTGAGYTQYF.

Written as DNA, the CDR3 is TGTGCCATTACAGGGGAGTCCCACGAGCAGTACTTC. Its translation is CAITGESHEQYF. The chain carries TRBV10-3 and TRBJ2-7, with 7 bases aligning to TRBD1. Per the germline V gene, CDR1 is ENHRY and CDR2 is SYGVKD. Germline trimming cut 9 bases from V and 5 bases from J; bases unmatched to any gene: 7. This CDR3 has 12 amino acids.

Points on this clone: No conserved phenylalanine or tryptophan is present at the end of the CDR3, so a read error is the likely explanation. The chain recombines TRBV9 with TRBJ1-4; 9 nucleotides line up with TRBD1. From germline, CDR1 is SGDLS and CDR2 YYNGEE. V lost 1 base and J lost 8; bases outside the gene matches: 3. CDR3 length: 14 amino acids. DNA of the CDR3: TGTGCCAGCAGCGTAACAGGGGGCTGGGAAAAACTGTTTCTT. Protein: CASSVTGGWEKLFL.

The chain uses TRBV19 and TRBJ2-1, with 11 bases that match TRBD1. V gave up 5 bases and J gave up 4 bases; unmatched junction bases: 4. The CDR3 is 15 residues long. Germline V gene lookup returns CDR1 LNHDA and CDR2 SQIVND (reference sequence). The CDR3 region is CASSSRDRGYNEQFF. CDR3 in DNA: TGTGCCAGTAGTTCCCGGGACAGGGGGTACAATGAGCAGTTCTTC.

This chain connects TRBV4-1 to TRBJ2-7, with a weak D call TRBD2 (6 bases). Deletions cut 4 bases from V and 3 bases from J, with 16 bases between. The CDR3 runs to 15 residues. From germline, CDR1 is MGHRA and CDR2 YSYEKL. CDR3 protein: CASSPYSGAGYEQYF. As DNA, the CDR3 is TGCGCCAGCAGCCCCTACTCGGGAGCAGGCTACGAGCAGTACTTC.

The rearrangement links TRBV7-9 to TRBJ2-7, with 10 bases aligning to TRBD2. V shed 3 bases and J 6 bases; nucleotides not matched to a gene: 8. The germline V gene encodes CDR1 SEHNR and CDR2 FQNEAQ (reference sequence). The CDR3 consists of 15 residues. CDR3 in DNA: TGTGCCAGCAGCTTCAGTCAAGCGGGAGGGGGCGAGCAGTACTTC. Encoded protein: CASSFSQAGGGEQYF.

The chain is built from TRBV19 and TRBJ2-1, with TRBD2 matching 7 bases. V shed 1 base and J 1 base; nucleotides not matched to a gene: 7. The V gene's germline CDR1 is LNHDA and CDR2 SQIVND (reference sequence). The CDR3 contains 17 residues. CDR3 DNA sequence: TGTGCCAGTAGTATAGTTCTTGAGCGGGAATCCTACAATGAGCAGTTCTTC. Residues: CASSIVLERESYNEQFF.

The chain uses TRBV27 and TRBJ2-2; TRBD1 aligns across 9 bases. Trimming at V came to 8 bases and at J to 7 bases, leaving 8 bases not matched to a gene. In germline, CDR1 is MNHEY, CDR2 SMNVEV (reference sequence). This CDR3 contains 14 residues. Here the CDR3 reads CASGPQGAGGELFF. CDR3 DNA sequence: TGTGCCAGCGGACCACAGGGGGCGGGCGGGGAGCTGTTTTTT.

CDR3 in DNA: TGTGCCAGCAGCCACCCCTCACTAGCGAGCTACGAGCAGTACTTC. Its translation is CASSHPSLASYEQYF. The chain links TRBV11-2 to TRBJ2-7, with TRBD2 matching over 7 bases. The junction had 10 bases not matched to a gene; V was cut back by 5 bases and J by 3 bases. CDR1 is SGHAT and CDR2 is FQNNGV in the germline V gene. The CDR3 runs 15 residues.

V and J are TRBV5-1 and TRBJ2-5; D might be TRBD1 (5 bases). This CDR3 has 14 amino acids. V dropped 4 bases and J dropped 3 bases, with 13 bases sitting between them. Per germline, CDR1 SGHRS and CDR2 YFSETQ. CDR3 bases: TGCGCCAGCAGCCAAGGACATAGAGAAGAGACCCAGTACTTC. Protein product: CASSQGHREETQYF. The variable domain in full, completed from reference TRBV5-1 and TRBJ2-5, reads KAGVTQTPRYLIKTRGQQVTLSCSPISGHRSVSWYQQTPGQGLQFLFEYFSETQRNKGNFPGRFSGRQFSNSRSEMNVSTLELGDSALYLCASSQGHREETQYFGPGTRLLVL.

The rearrangement links TRBV6-5 to TRBJ1-2; the D is unclear. This CDR3 has 12 residues. Trimming removed 2 bases at V and 8 bases at J, with 9 bases between. CDR1 is MNHEY and CDR2 is SVGAGI in the germline V gene. CDR3 bases: TGTGCCAGCAGTTACGGCGGCGGGGGCTACACCTTC. It translates to CASSYGGGGYTF.

The chain combines TRBV10-2 with TRBJ2-1; the match to TRBD2 covers 10 bases. CDR1 and CDR2 (germline): WSHSY, SAAADI. This CDR3 is 18 amino acids long. V lost 0 bases, J lost 4 bases, and 9 bases stayed unmatched. CDR3 bases: TGCGCCAGCAGTGAGTCGAAGCTAGCGGGAGAAATATACAATGAGCAGTTCTTC. Protein: CASSESKLAGEIYNEQFF.

The chain links TRBV10-1 to TRBJ2-7, with a possible D match to TRBD1 (6 bases). V lost 1 base to trimming and J lost 0 bases, with 10 bases between them. CDR1 is WNHNN and CDR2 is SYGVQD in the germline V gene (reference sequence). The CDR3 contains 15 residues. As DNA, the CDR3 is TGCGCCAGCAGTGAGTACAGGGCCCTCTCCTACGAGCAGTACTTC. Its protein product is CASSEYRALSYEQYF.

This rearrangement joins TRBV6-4 to TRBJ2-3; 10 bases agree with TRBD2. Germline V gene lookup returns CDR1 MRHNA and CDR2 SNTAGT. J lost 4 bases, V lost 4 bases, and 5 bases had no gene match. This CDR3 has 15 amino acids. The CDR3 region has the DNA TGTGCCAGCAGTGTCTTAGCGGGAGGTCCAGATACGCAGTATTTT. This sequence encodes CASSVLAGGPDTQYF.

The chain combines TRBV7-2 with TRBJ1-5; TRBD1 matches 9 bases. This CDR3 comprises 16 residues. Trimming cost V 3 bases and J 4 bases; bases outside gene matches: 7. The V gene's germline CDR1 is SGHTA and CDR2 FQGNSA. The CDR3 sequence: CASSFARDRVNQPQHF. CDR3 DNA sequence: TGTGCCAGCAGCTTCGCCAGGGACAGGGTGAATCAGCCCCAGCATTTT.

The chain combines TRBV11-2 with TRBJ2-2, with a possible D match to TRBD2 (5 bases). The germline gives CDR1 SGHAT, CDR2 FQNNGV. The CDR3 is 15 residues long. V lost 1 base and J 6 bases, leaving 12 bases between the germline ends. This CDR3 is CASSLAGSGAGELFF. The CDR3, as DNA: TGTGCCAGCAGCTTAGCCGGATCCGGGGCCGGGGAGCTGTTTTTT.

The rearrangement uses TRBV10-3 and TRBJ2-2; 9 bases are a match to TRBD1. This CDR3 has 17 residues. Looked up from germline, CDR1 is ENHRY and CDR2 is SYGVKD. V was pared by 3 bases and J by 6 bases, with 11 bases of the junction left unmatched. The CDR3 is CAISDLTGGFVSGELFF. The CDR3 coding sequence is TGTGCCATCAGTGATCTGACAGGGGGGTTTGTCTCCGGGGAGCTGTTTTTT.

This rearrangement joins TRBV27 to TRBJ2-6, with D possibly TRBD1 on 5 matching bases. Germline V gene sequence: CDR1 MNHEY, CDR2 SMNVEV (reference sequence). The CDR3 length is 18 residues. The germline V and J ends were trimmed by 2 bases and 0 bases, with 14 bases remaining between them. CDR3 amino acids: CASSLMLGASSGANVLTF. The CDR3 DNA reads as TGTGCCAGCAGTTTAATGTTAGGGGCGAGCTCTGGGGCCAACGTCCTGACTTTC.

This rearrangement joins TRBV5-4 to TRBJ2-5, with 10 bases identical to TRBD2. This CDR3 comprises 15 residues. Per the germline V gene, CDR1 is SGHNT and CDR2 is YYREEE (reference sequence). Unmatched junction bases numbered 1, after V lost 0 bases and J lost 2 bases. CDR3 DNA: TGTGCCAGCAGCTTGGAACTAGCGGGACAAGAGACCCAGTACTTC. Encoded protein: CASSLELAGQETQYF.

The V gene is TRBV9, the J gene TRBJ1-3; D is possibly TRBD1 (5 bases). This CDR3 has 18 amino acids. Trimming removed 4 bases at V and 9 bases at J, with 29 bases between. CDR1 is SGDLS, CDR2 YYNGEE, per germline. CDR3 DNA: TGTGCCAGCAGCCCACCGGACCCGGGACTGTGGGAGGAGGGCACCATATATTTT. Protein: CASSPPDPGLWEEGTIYF.

The chain couples TRBV10-3 to TRBJ2-1; D may be TRBD1 (6 bases). V lost 8 bases and J lost 12, with 23 bases in between. This CDR3 comprises 14 residues. The germline V gene encodes CDR1 ENHRY and CDR2 SYGVKD. The CDR3 bases are TGTGCCATCTCTCCAAGGAACAGGGTCGATCGGCAGTTCTTC. This encodes CAISPRNRVDRQFF.